This TCR beta chain was observed in a study of identical twins. The CDR3 length is 19 residues. Germline V gives CDR1 SGHAT, CDR2 FQNNGV. The junction had 11 bases not matched to a gene; V was cut back by 2 bases and J by 0 bases. Using its own MiXCR run on the 5' RACE reads, TCRdb lists one record per CDR3 protein. The data contain 600,000 to 850,000 distinct CDR3 sequences, about 18% of them singletons. This clonotype occurred a few times. The sample was also reused in another study, on T cells expressing NK-cell markers.

This chain joins TRBV11-2 and TRBJ2-7, with 12 bases matching TRBD2. This TCR was sampled from a woman younger than 30 in good health. Sequenced material: PBMCs. In DNA, the CDR3 is TGTGCCAGCAGCTTACCTTCGACTAGCGGGAGCCAAAGCTCCTACGAGCAGTACTTC. Amino acid sequence: CASSLPSTSGSQSSYEQYF.